This T cell receptor beta chain is from a study of breast tumors, draining lymph nodes, adjacent tissues. General observations from the study: Tumor TCR diversity was below lymph nodes but above nontumor tissue. Luminal-like breast cancer showed significantly higher tumor–nontumor repertoire similarity than basal-like.

TCRdb itself ran the multiplex PCR reads through MiXCR, one entry per CDR3 protein. The table includes about 110,000 distinct CDR3 sequences, roughly 33% detected once. In the case of this clonotype: No antigen is known for it. This could be a read error, since a much larger clone is one nucleotide away.

The lymph nodes were axillary draining lymph nodes from breast cancer patients. The CDR3 extends over 13 amino acids. The germline V gene encodes CDR1 MNHEY and CDR2 SMNVEV (reference sequence). Material for sequencing was axillary lymph node tissue. V usage is TRBV27 and J usage is TRBJ2-7; no clear D gene. This receptor was taken from a female donor with breast cancer. Some clones in this sample may be carry-over from other donors' samples. CDR3 region: CAGSLGRYYEQYF. The DNA for the CDR3 is TGTGCCGGCAGTTTAGGGCGTTACTACGAGCAGTACTTC.